A selection of T cell receptor beta chains follows, all from one sample in a study of brain T cells in children with intractable seizures. Clones were read by immunoSEQ multiplex PCR, and TCRdb kept only the in-frame ones, dropping some. The table lists tens of thousands of clones, about 92% of them singletons, with 1.5% in the top ten. The input for sequencing was peripheral blood, taken at surgery. The receptor source for this set is a boy under two years old with tuberous sclerosis and intractable seizures. Both conserved end residues are part of each CDR3. The D gene is left open where the match is weak.

J: TRBJ2-7; D: NA; V: TRBV20-1; CDR3: CSEPQMDF; DNA: TGCAGTGAACCACAGATGGACTTC
J: TRBJ2-7; D: TRBD1; V: TRBV2; CDR3: CASSVAQGAPYEQYF; DNA: TGTGCCAGCAGTGTCGCACAGGGGGCTCCCTACGAGCAGTACTTC
J: TRBJ2-5; D: TRBD2; V: TRBV6-5; CDR3: CASSSREGPETQYF; DNA: TGTGCCAGCAGTTCGCGGGAGGGGCCAGAGACCCAGTACTTC
J: TRBJ2-7; D: NA; V: TRBV5-1; CDR3: CASSLSRDSYEQYF; DNA: TGCGCCAGCAGCTTGAGTCGGGATTCCTACGAGCAGTACTTC
J: TRBJ2-7; D: TRBD2; V: TRBV19; CDR3: CASRPGLAYEQYF; DNA: TGTGCCAGTCGACCGGGACTAGCCTACGAGCAGTACTTC
J: TRBJ2-7; D: NA; V: TRBV27; CDR3: CASSLERGPRQYF; DNA: TGTGCCAGCAGTTTAGAAAGGGGTCCGAGACAGTACTTC
J: TRBJ1-2; D: NA; V: TRBV4-1; CDR3: CASSPVRMDWNYTF; DNA: TGCGCCAGCAGCCCAGTCAGAATGGATTGGAACTACACCTTC
J: TRBJ2-5; D: TRBD2; V: TRBV6-7; CDR3: CASSYSSREHIHETQYF; DNA: TGTGCCAGCAGTTACTCCTCGCGGGAGCACATCCATGAGACCCAGTACTTC
J: TRBJ1-2; D: NA; V: TRBV30; CDR3: CAGDFGVHYGYTF; DNA: TGTGCCGGCGACTTCGGGGTCCACTATGGCTACACCTTC
J: TRBJ1-1; D: NA; V: TRBV25-1; CDR3: CASSPDGPYTEAFF; DNA: TGTGCCAGCAGTCCCGACGGGCCCTACACTGAAGCTTTCTTT
J: TRBJ2-1; D: TRBD1; V: TRBV15; CDR3: CATSRGQQGPNEQFF; DNA: TGTGCCACCAGCAGAGGCCAACAGGGGCCGAATGAGCAGTTCTTC
J: TRBJ1-2; D: TRBD1; V: TRBV9; CDR3: CASSPQGGAYGYTF; DNA: TGTGCCAGCAGCCCCCAGGGGGGCGCCTATGGCTACACCTTC
J: TRBJ1-2; D: TRBD1; V: TRBV6-5; CDR3: CASQGGTLNYGYTF; DNA: TGTGCCAGCCAGGGGGGGACCCTTAACTATGGCTACACCTTC
J: TRBJ1-1; D: TRBD1; V: TRBV3-1/TRBV3-2; CDR3: CASSPLYRTGPRTEAFF; DNA: TGTGCCAGCAGCCCCCTGTACCGGACAGGACCGAGAACTGAAGCTTTCTTT
J: TRBJ1-1; D: TRBD1; V: TRBV6-5; CDR3: CASSYSVPTGTEAFF; DNA: TGTGCCAGCAGTTACTCGGTCCCGACAGGGACTGAAGCTTTCTTT